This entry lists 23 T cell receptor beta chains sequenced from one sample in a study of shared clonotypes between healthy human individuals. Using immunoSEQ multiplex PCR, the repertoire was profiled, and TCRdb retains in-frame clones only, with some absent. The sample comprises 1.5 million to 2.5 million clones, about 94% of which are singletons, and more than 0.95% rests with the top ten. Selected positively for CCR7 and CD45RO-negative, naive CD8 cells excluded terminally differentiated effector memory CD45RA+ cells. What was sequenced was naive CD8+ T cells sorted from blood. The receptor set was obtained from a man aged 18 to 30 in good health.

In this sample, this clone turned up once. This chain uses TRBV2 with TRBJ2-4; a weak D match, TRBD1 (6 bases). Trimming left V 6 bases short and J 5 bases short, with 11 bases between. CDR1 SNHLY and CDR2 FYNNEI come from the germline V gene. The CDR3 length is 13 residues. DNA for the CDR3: TGTGCCAGCAGGGGGGACACAGAAAACATTCAGTACTTC. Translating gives CASRGDTENIQYF.

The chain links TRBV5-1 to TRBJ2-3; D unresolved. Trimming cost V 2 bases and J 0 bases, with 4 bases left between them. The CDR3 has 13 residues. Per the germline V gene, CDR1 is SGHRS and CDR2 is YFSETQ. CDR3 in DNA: TGCGCCAGCAGCTTCGGCAGCACAGATACGCAGTATTTT. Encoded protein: CASSFGSTDTQYF.

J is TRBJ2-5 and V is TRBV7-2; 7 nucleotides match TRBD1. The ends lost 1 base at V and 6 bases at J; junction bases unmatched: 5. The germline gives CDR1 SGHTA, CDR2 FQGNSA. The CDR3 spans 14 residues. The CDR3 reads CASSLGMDRQTQYF. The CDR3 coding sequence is TGTGCCAGCAGCTTAGGAATGGACAGGCAGACCCAGTACTTC.

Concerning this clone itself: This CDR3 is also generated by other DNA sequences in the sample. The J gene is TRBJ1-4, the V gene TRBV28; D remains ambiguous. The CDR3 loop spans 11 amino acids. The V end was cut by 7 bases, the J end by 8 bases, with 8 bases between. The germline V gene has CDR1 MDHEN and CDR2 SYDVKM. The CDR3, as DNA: TGTGCCAGCACCCCGGGGGAAAAACTGTTTTTT. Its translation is CASTPGEKLFF.

CDR3 nucleotides: TGTGCCAGCAGTCCCGCTTTTGTCGGTAGGAGTCAGCCCCAGCATTTT. This sequence encodes CASSPAFVGRSQPQHF. The V and J genes are TRBV6-6 and TRBJ1-5, with D hard to call. Trimming pared 5 bases from V and 6 bases from J, leaving 20 bases between. Per germline, CDR1 MNHNY and CDR2 SVGAGI (reference sequence). This CDR3 comprises 16 residues.

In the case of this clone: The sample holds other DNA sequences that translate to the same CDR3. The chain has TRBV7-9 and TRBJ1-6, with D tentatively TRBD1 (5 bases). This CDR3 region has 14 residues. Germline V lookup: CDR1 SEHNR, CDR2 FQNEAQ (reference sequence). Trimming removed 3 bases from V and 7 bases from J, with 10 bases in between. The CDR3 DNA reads TGTGCCAGCAGCTTTGACAGTCGGAATTCACCCCTCCACTTT. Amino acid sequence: CASSFDSRNSPLHF.

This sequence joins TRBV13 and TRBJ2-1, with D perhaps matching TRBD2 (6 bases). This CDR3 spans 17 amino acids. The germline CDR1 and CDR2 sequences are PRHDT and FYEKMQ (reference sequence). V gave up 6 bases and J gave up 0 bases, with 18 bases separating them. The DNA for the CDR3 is TGTGCCAGCAGGGCTGGGGGGATAGCGGCCTCCTACAATGAGCAGTTCTTC. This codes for CASRAGGIAASYNEQFF.

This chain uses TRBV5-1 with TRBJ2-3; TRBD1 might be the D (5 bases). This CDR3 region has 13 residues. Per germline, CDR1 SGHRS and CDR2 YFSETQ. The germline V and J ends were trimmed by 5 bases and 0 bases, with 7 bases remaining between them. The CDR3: CASRDTSTDTQYF. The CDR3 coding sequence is TGCGCCAGCAGGGACACCAGCACAGATACGCAGTATTTT.

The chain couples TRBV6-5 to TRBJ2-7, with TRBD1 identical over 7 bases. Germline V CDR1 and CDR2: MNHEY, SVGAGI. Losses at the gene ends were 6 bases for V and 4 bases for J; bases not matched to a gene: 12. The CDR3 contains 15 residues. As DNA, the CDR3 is TGTGCCAGCAGCCTACGGACAGGAATTAGATACGAGCAGTACTTC. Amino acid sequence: CASSLRTGIRYEQYF.

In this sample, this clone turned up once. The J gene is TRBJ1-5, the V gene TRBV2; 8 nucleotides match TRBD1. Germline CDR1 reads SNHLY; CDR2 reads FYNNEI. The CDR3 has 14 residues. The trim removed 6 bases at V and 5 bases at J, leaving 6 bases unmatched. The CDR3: CASSRTGTDQPQHF. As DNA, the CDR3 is TGTGCCAGCAGCCGGACAGGGACGGATCAGCCCCAGCATTTT. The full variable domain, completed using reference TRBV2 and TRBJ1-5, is EPEVTQTPSHQVTQMGQEVILRCVPISNHLYFYWYRQILGQKVEFLVSFYNNEISEKSEIFDDQFSVERPDGSNFTLKIRSTKLEDSAMYFCASSRTGTDQPQHFGDGTRLSIL.

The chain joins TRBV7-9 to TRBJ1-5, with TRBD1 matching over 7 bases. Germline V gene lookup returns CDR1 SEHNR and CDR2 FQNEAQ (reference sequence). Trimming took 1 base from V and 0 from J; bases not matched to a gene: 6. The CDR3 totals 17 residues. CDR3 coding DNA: TGTGCCAGCAGCTTAGGGGAACAGGGGAATAGCAATCAGCCCCAGCATTTT. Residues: CASSLGEQGNSNQPQHF.

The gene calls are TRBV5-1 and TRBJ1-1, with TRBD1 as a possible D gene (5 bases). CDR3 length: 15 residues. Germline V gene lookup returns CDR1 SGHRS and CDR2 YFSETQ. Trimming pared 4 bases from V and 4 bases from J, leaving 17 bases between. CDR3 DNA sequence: TGCGCCAGCAGCCTTCAAACAGGAGCCTTCACTGAAGCTTTCTTT. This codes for CASSLQTGAFTEAFF.

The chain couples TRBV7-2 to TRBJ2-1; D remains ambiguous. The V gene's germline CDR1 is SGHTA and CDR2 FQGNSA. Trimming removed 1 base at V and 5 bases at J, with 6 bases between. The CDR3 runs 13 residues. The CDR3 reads CASSLGPNNEQFF. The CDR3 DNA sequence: TGTGCCAGCAGCTTAGGCCCGAACAATGAGCAGTTCTTC.

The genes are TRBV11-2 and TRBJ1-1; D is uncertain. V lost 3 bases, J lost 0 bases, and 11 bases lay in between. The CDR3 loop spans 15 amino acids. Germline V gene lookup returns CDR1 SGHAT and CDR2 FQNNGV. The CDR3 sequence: CASSFGMGMNTEAFF. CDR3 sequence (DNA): TGTGCCAGCAGCTTCGGTATGGGCATGAACACTGAAGCTTTCTTT.

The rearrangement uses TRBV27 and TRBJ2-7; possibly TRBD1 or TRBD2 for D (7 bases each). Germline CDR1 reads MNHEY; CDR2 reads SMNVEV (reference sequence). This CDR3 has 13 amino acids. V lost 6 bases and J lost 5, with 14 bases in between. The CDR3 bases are TGTGCCAGCAGGGGGGAGGGGGCGAACGAGCAGTACTTC. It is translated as CASRGEGANEQYF.

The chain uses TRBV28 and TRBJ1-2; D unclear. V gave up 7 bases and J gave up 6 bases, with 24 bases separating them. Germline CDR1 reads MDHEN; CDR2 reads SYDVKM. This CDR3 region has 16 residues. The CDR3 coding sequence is TGTGCCAGCAACCTTATTCCGGGCGTGGCGCGGAATGGCTACACCTTC. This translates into CASNLIPGVARNGYTF.

Written as DNA, the CDR3 is TGTGCCAGCAGCTTAGATATTGGGGCTAACTATGGCTACACCTTC. Protein sequence: CASSLDIGANYGYTF. The V call is TRBV11-2, the J call TRBJ1-2; D unresolved. The CDR3 runs 15 residues. Germline assignment: CDR1 SGHAT and CDR2 FQNNGV. V gave up 0 bases and J gave up 0 bases, with 8 bases separating them.

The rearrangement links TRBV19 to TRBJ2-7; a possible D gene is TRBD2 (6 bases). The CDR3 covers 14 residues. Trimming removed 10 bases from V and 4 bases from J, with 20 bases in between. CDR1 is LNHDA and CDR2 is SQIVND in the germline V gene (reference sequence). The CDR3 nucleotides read TGTGCCACCGGGCCCGGAGGGACCCTTTACGAGCAGTACTTC. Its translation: CATGPGGTLYEQYF.

The CDR3 loop reads CASSESTGLATEAFF. The CDR3 coding sequence is TGTGCCAGCAGCGAATCGACAGGGCTGGCCACTGAAGCTTTCTTT. The genes are TRBV13 and TRBJ1-1; 7 nucleotides match TRBD1. This CDR3 has 15 residues. Germline CDR1 and CDR2: PRHDT and FYEKMQ (reference sequence). V gave up 5 bases and J gave up 4 bases; unmatched junction bases: 10.

CDR3 loop: CASSSGVPDEQYF. The CDR3 nucleotides read TGTGCCAGTAGTAGCGGGGTCCCGGACGAGCAGTACTTC. The chain joins TRBV19 to TRBJ2-7, with D possibly matching TRBD2 (6 bases). The germline V gene encodes CDR1 LNHDA and CDR2 SQIVND (reference sequence). The CDR3 contains 13 residues. The V end was cut by 4 bases, the J end by 5 bases, with 12 bases between.

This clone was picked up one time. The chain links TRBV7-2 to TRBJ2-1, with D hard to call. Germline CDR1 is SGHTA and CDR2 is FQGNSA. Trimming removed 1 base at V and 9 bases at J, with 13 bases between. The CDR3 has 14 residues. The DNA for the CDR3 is TGTGCCAGCAGCTTAGTTTCCCTAGATGGTGAGCAGTTCTTC. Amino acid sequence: CASSLVSLDGEQFF. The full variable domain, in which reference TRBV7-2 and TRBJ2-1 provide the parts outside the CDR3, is GAGVSQSPSNKVTEKGKDVELRCDPISGHTALYWYRQSLGQGLEFLIYFQGNSAPDKSGLPSDRFSAERTGGSVSTLTIQRTQQEDSAVYLCASSLVSLDGEQFFGPGTRLTVL.

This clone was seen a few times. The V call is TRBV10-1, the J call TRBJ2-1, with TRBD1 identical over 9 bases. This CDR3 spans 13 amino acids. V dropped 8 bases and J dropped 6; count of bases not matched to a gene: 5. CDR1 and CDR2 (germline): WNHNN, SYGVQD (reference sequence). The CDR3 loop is CASSGTGRNEQFF. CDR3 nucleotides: TGCGCCAGCTCAGGGACAGGGCGCAATGAGCAGTTCTTC.

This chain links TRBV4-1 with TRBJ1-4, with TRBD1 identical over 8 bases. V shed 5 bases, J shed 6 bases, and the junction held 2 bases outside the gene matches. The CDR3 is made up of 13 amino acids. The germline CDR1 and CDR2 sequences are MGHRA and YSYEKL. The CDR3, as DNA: TGCGCCAGCAGCTTGGGACAGGATGAAAAACTGTTTTTT. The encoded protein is CASSLGQDEKLFF.